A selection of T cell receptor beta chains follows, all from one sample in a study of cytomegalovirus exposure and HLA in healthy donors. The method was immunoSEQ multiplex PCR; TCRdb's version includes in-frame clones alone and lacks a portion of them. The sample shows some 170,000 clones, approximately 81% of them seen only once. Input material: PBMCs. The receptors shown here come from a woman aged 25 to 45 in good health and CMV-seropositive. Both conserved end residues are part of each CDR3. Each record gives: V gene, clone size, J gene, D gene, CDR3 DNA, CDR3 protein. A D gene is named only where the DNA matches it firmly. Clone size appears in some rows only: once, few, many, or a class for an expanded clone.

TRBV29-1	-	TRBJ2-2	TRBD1	TGCAGCGTTGAAGCTTGGGGACAGGGGGCAAGCGGGGAGCTGTTTTTT	CSVEAWGQGASGELFF
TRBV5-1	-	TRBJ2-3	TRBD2	TGCGCCTGTAAGGCGGGGAGACTAGCGGAAACAGATACGCAGTATTTT	CACKAGRLAETDTQYF
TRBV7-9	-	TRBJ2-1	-	TGTGCCAGCAGCTACAGCAACAATGAGCAGTTCTTC	CASSYSNNEQFF
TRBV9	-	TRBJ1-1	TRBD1	TGTGCCAGCAGCGTAGACGGGACAGGGGAGAACACTGAAGCTTTCTTT	CASSVDGTGENTEAFF
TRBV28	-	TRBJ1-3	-	TGTGCCAGCAGTTCGACCAGGGGAAACACCATATATTTT	CASSSTRGNTIYF
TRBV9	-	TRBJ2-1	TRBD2	TGTGCCGGCAGCGTGACTAGCGGGTTCTCCTACAATGAGCAGTTCTTC	CAGSVTSGFSYNEQFF
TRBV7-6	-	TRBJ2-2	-	TGTGCCAGCAGCTCAGAGGCAGCCGGGGAGCTGTTTTTT	CASSSEAAGELFF
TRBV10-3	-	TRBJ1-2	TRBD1	TGTGCCATCAGTGACCCCGGGACAGGGAACTACTATGGCTACACCTTC	CAISDPGTGNYYGYTF
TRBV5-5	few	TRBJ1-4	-	TGTGCCAGCAGCCTTAGTAACACTAATGAAAAACTGTTTTTT	CASSLSNTNEKLFF
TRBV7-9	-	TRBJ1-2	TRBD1	TGTGCCAGCAGCTTAGGGACAGGGAAAGGAGGCTATGGCTACACCTTC	CASSLGTGKGGYGYTF
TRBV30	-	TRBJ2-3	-	TGTGCCGGGGGTGACCGGTGGAGCACAGATACGCAGTATTTT	CAGGDRWSTDTQYF
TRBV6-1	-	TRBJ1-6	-	TGTGCCAGCAGTGGGATTAGGAGCTCCTATAATTCACCCCTCCACTTT	CASSGIRSSYNSPLHF
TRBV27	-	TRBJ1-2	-	TGTGCCAGCAGTTTAAGAGGGCAGAGCTATGGCTACACCTTC	CASSLRGQSYGYTF
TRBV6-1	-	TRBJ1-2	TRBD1	TGTGCCAGCAAAGGGACAGGGGGTGGCTACACCTTC	CASKGTGGGYTF
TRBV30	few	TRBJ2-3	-	TGTGCCTGGAGTGTACGGGGCGGGGGCAATAGCACAGATACGCAGTATTTT	CAWSVRGGGNSTDTQYF
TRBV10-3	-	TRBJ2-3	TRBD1	TGTGCCGGAAGGGCAGGGGGTACGGATACGCAGTATTTT	CAGRAGGTDTQYF
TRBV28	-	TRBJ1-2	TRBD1	TGTGCCAGCAGTTTATCCACAGGGGGAGGATATGGCTACACCTTC	CASSLSTGGGYGYTF
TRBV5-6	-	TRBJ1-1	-	TGTGCCAGCAGAATCCGAGGGAACACTGAAGCTTTCTTT	CASRIRGNTEAFF
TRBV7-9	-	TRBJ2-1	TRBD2	TGTGCCAGCAGCTTAGGCGGGGGGGCGACGTACAATGAGCAGTTCTTC	CASSLGGGATYNEQFF
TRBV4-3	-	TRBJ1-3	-	TGCGCCAGCAGCCAAGGGGACCGGGGGAACACCATATATTTT	CASSQGDRGNTIYF
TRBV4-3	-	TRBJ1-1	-	TGCGCCAGCAGCCAAGATAGGAGTTTGGAAGCTTTCTTT	CASSQDRSLEAFF
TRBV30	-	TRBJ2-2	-	TGTGCCTGGAGGAGCCCACCGAACACCGGGGAGCTGTTTTTT	CAWRSPPNTGELFF
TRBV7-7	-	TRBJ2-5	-	TGTGCCAGCAGCTTATCCGGAGACCCCGCGGCCCAGTACTTC	CASSLSGDPAAQYF
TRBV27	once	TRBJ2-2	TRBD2	TGTGCCAGCAGTTTCTCCAGCGGGGAGTATACCGGGGAGCTGTTTTTT	CASSFSSGEYTGELFF
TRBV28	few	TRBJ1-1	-	TGTGCCAGCAGGACCGCGGACAGTTATCCGCTTCGAGCTTTCTTT	CASRTADSYPLRAFF
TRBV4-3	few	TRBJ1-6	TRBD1	TGCGCCAGCAGTCCCCAGGGACAGGTGGGTTCACCCCTCCACTTT	CASSPQGQVGSPLHF
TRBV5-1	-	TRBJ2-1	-	TGCGCCAGCAGCGGCGTAGTGGGGAGGAGTGAGCAGTTCTTC	CASSGVVGRSEQFF
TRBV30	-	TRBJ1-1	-	TGTGCCTGGAGTGTAATCAGGACTGAAGCTTTCTTC	CAWSVIRTEAFF
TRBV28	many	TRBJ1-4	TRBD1	TGTGCCAGCAGGCCCGGGACAGGGGCAACTAATGAAAAACTGTTTTTT	CASRPGTGATNEKLFF
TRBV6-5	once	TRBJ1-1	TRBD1	TGTGCCGGCAGTACCTTCAACAGGGGGCCTGAAGCTTTCTTT	CAGSTFNRGPEAFF
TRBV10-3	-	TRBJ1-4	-	TGTGCCATCAGTGACTTCGATGAAAAACTGTTTTTT	CAISDFDEKLFF
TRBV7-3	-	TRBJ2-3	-	TGTGCCAGCAGCGTCGGGGGAAGCACAGATACGCAGTATTTT	CASSVGGSTDTQYF
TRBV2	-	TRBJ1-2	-	TGTGCCAGCAGCCCTACAGGGAACTATGGCTACACCTTC	CASSPTGNYGYTF
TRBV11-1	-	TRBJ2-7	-	TGTGCCAGCAGACGGGACACCGTTACCTACGAGCAGTACTTC	CASRRDTVTYEQYF
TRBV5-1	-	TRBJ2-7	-	TGCGCCAGCAGCTTGGAGGTTAGGGGCGAGCAGTACTTC	CASSLEVRGEQYF
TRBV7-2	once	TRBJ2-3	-	TGTGCCAGCAGCCCAGCCGGGGTCAGCACAGATACGCAGTATTTT	CASSPAGVSTDTQYF
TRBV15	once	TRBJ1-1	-	TGTGCCACCAGGGAGAACGCTGAAGCTTTCTTT	CATRENAEAFF
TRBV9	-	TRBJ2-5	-	TGTGCCAGCAGCGTAGACCGCCGGGAGACCCAGTACTTC	CASSVDRRETQYF
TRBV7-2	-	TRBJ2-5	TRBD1	TGTGCCAGCACCGCGGACAGGGGGCTTCATGAGACCCAGTACTTC	CASTADRGLHETQYF
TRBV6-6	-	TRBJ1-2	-	TGTGCCAGCAGTTTGTCATGGGGGGATGGCTACACCTTC	CASSLSWGDGYTF
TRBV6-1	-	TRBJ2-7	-	TGTGCCAGCAGTGTGGTAGGGGGCGAGCAGTACTTC	CASSVVGGEQYF
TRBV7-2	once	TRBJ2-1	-	TGTGCCAGCAGCTTAGTTTCCCTGTTATTACAGGGTCGTGGGAATGAGCAGTTCTTC	CASSLVSLLLQGRGNEQFF
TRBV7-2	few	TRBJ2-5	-	TGTGCCAGCAGCTTAAGTTCAGGGGCCCAGGTGACCCAGTACTTC	CASSLSSGAQVTQYF
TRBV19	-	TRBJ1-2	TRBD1	TGTGCCAGTAGTAGGGGAGAGCCAGGGGGTTACACCTTC	CASSRGEPGGYTF
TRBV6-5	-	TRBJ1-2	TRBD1	TGTGCCAGCAGGACCGACAGGGGCTACGGCTACACCTTC	CASRTDRGYGYTF
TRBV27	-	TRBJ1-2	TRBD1	TGTGCCAGCAGTTTCGACAGGGGAGATGGCTACACCTTC	CASSFDRGDGYTF
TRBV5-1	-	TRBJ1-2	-	TGCGCCAGCAGCTTGGAAGGAGGGGCGAGGGACTATGGCTACACCTTC	CASSLEGGARDYGYTF
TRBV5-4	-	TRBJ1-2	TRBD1	TGTGCCAGCAACAGGGGAGGAAACTATGGCTACACCTTC	CASNRGGNYGYTF
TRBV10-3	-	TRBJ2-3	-	TGTGCCATCAATTCGGGGAAAAGCACAGATACGCAGTATTTT	CAINSGKSTDTQYF
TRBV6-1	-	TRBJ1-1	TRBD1	TGTGCCAGCAGTGAAGGACCATGGACAGGGGAAGCTTTCTTT	CASSEGPWTGEAFF